A selection of T cell receptor beta chains follows, all from one sample in a study of cytomegalovirus exposure and HLA in healthy donors. Data came from immunoSEQ multiplex PCR; TCRdb stores just in-frame clones and leaves some out. The sample has around 77,000 clones, 75% to 85% seen once; the top ten hold 3% to 3.5%. The sample consisted of PBMCs. These receptors were collected from a man aged 35-49 years in good health and CMV-seronegative. Each CDR3 is given with its conserved first and last residue. The D gene is left open where the match is weak. Only part of the rows carry a size: once, few, many, or a class if the clone is expanded.

DNA	CDR3	size	D	V	J
TGTGCCAGCAGCTTATGGACGACAGGGAACACCGGGGAGCTGTTTTTT	CASSLWTTGNTGELFF	.	.	TRBV7-9	TRBJ2-2
TGTGCCAGCAACCGACAGGGTGGAAACGAGCAGTACTTC	CASNRQGGNEQYF	.	TRBD1	TRBV11-1	TRBJ2-7
TGTGCCAGCATTAACCGGGACAGGAACAATGAGCAGTTCTTC	CASINRDRNNEQFF	.	TRBD1	TRBV6-5	TRBJ2-1
TGTGCCAGCAGTTTGTTTTTGGACAGGGGCAACGGCTACACCTTC	CASSLFLDRGNGYTF	.	TRBD1	TRBV28	TRBJ1-2
TGTGCCAGCAGCCCCAACCTTCCGGGGGATACGCAGTATTTT	CASSPNLPGDTQYF	few	.	TRBV7-9	TRBJ2-3
TGTGCCAGCTCACGATCCGAGGGCAATCAGCCCCAGCATTTT	CASSRSEGNQPQHF	.	.	TRBV18	TRBJ1-5
TGTGCCAGCAGTTGGCGGGGTAGCTCCTACGAGCAGTACTTC	CASSWRGSSYEQYF	few	.	TRBV27	TRBJ2-7
TGTGCCTACAGGGGAAACACCGGGGAGCTGTTTTTT	CAYRGNTGELFF	.	TRBD1	TRBV30	TRBJ2-2
TGTGCCAGCAGCCCACTCGGCGGGGGTTTAGAGACCCAGTACTTC	CASSPLGGGLETQYF	.	TRBD2	TRBV7-2	TRBJ2-5
TGTGCCAGCAGCTTGAATACAGGGCCTGGGGAAGCTTTCTTT	CASSLNTGPGEAFF	.	.	TRBV5-4	TRBJ1-1
TGCAGCGTTGCTGGGGGCCAGGTCGGCGAGCAGTACTTC	CSVAGGQVGEQYF	.	.	TRBV29-1	TRBJ2-7
TGTGCCAGCAGTGGCGAAGTGAATCAGCCCCAGCATTTT	CASSGEVNQPQHF	.	.	TRBV2	TRBJ1-5
TGTGCCAGCAGCCTAAGACAGGGGGGTGAAAAACTGTTTTTT	CASSLRQGGEKLFF	.	TRBD1	TRBV11-2	TRBJ1-4
TGCGCCAGCAGCTTCTACGAGACCCAGTACTTC	CASSFYETQYF	few	.	TRBV5-1	TRBJ2-5
TGTGCCAGCAGCCGCGGGGGGGCGCGGAATGAGCAGTTCTTC	CASSRGGARNEQFF	once	TRBD2	TRBV7-2	TRBJ2-1
TGTGCCAGCAGCGGAACAGGGAGATGGACTGAAGCTTTCTTT	CASSGTGRWTEAFF	.	.	TRBV9	TRBJ1-1
TGTGCCAGCAGGAACTTTCCGGGACACCAGAACACTGAAGCTTTCTTT	CASRNFPGHQNTEAFF	.	.	TRBV2	TRBJ1-1
TGCGCCAGCAGCCTGCTGACAGGGGCGGGCGGGGAGCAGTACTTC	CASSLLTGAGGEQYF	few	TRBD1	TRBV5-1	TRBJ2-7
TGTGCCAGTAGTATGATGGGTCAGGGCACAGATACGCAGTATTTT	CASSMMGQGTDTQYF	few	.	TRBV19	TRBJ2-3
TGTGCCAGCTCACCACTCGGGACAGGGCCCCAAGAGACCCAGTACTTC	CASSPLGTGPQETQYF	.	TRBD1	TRBV18	TRBJ2-5
TGTGCCAGTAGAGCGGCCGATTACAACTATGGCTACACCTTC	CASRAADYNYGYTF	.	.	TRBV19	TRBJ1-2
TGTGCCAGCAGCCCGGGGACAGGGGGCACTGAAGCTTTCTTT	CASSPGTGGTEAFF	.	TRBD1	TRBV7-3	TRBJ1-1
TGTGCCAGCAGCCCGGGACAGGGAAACTATGGCTACACCTTC	CASSPGQGNYGYTF	.	TRBD1	TRBV5-5	TRBJ1-2
TGTGCCAGCAGTGACGGGCCCTCAGGGTCTGGGGCCAACGTCCTGACTTTC	CASSDGPSGSGANVLTF	.	.	TRBV6-4	TRBJ2-6
TGTGCCAGAAGCTTGTACGTTTTGGGAGTTAAGCAGTTCTTC	CARSLYVLGVKQFF	.	.	TRBV5-3	TRBJ2-1
TGTGCTAGCAGCTCCAGGGCCCAAGAGACCCAGTACTTC	CASSSRAQETQYF	.	.	TRBV7-7	TRBJ2-5
TGTGCCAGCAGCTTAGCTGTTTACGGGGAGACCCAGTACTTC	CASSLAVYGETQYF	.	.	TRBV7-2	TRBJ2-5
TGTGCCAGCAGGGAAACCCCGGGACTGCGCTCTGGAAACACCATATATTTT	CASRETPGLRSGNTIYF	.	.	TRBV6-1	TRBJ1-3
TGTTCCAGCAGCCTAACAGGAGAAGCTTTCTTT	CSSSLTGEAFF	few	.	TRBV7-9	TRBJ1-1
TGTGCCAGCAGCCCGATGACAGGGGGTGAGACCCAGTACTTC	CASSPMTGGETQYF	.	TRBD1	TRBV5-6	TRBJ2-5
TGTGCTAGTGGTTTGGCCGTACTAGCGGGGGGTTTGACAGATACGCAGTATTTT	CASGLAVLAGGLTDTQYF	.	TRBD2	TRBV12-5	TRBJ2-3
TGCGCCAGCAGCCAAGATCTGAACACTCAGCCCCAGCATTTT	CASSQDLNTQPQHF	.	.	TRBV4-1	TRBJ1-5
TGTGCCTGGGGCGGGTCCTACGAGCAGTACTTC	CAWGGSYEQYF	.	.	TRBV30	TRBJ2-7
TGTGCCAGTAACGAACGGGGGACAGGGAGGAAACTGTTTTTT	CASNERGTGRKLFF	.	TRBD1	TRBV19	TRBJ1-4
TGTGCCAGCAGTCCCCATATGGGCAATTCACCCCTCCACTTT	CASSPHMGNSPLHF	.	.	TRBV27	TRBJ1-6
TGTGCCAGCAGTGGGACAGGGTCGAGAAACATTCAGTACTTC	CASSGTGSRNIQYF	once	TRBD1	TRBV6-1	TRBJ2-4
TGCGCCAGTGACCTACAGGGAACTTCCGCTAGTGAGCAGTTCTTC	CASDLQGTSASEQFF	few	.	TRBV5-1	TRBJ2-1
TGTGCCAGCAGCGTAGGGACTAGCGGTTCAGGAAATGAGCAGTTCTTC	CASSVGTSGSGNEQFF	.	TRBD2	TRBV9	TRBJ2-1
TGTGCCAGCAGCTTAGCGCGGGACAGGGATGCAACTAATGAAAAACTGTTTTTT	CASSLARDRDATNEKLFF	.	TRBD1	TRBV7-8	TRBJ1-4
TGTGCCACCAGCAGAGACGCTTTGGGGGCAGGAAACACCATATATTTT	CATSRDALGAGNTIYF	.	.	TRBV15	TRBJ1-3
TGTGCCAGCTCCGACAGGGGGCAAAGGGAAAAACTGTTTTTT	CASSDRGQREKLFF	.	TRBD1	TRBV19	TRBJ1-4
TGTGCCAGCAGTGACTGGAGGACAGATACGCAGTATTTT	CASSDWRTDTQYF	.	.	TRBV6-4	TRBJ2-3
TGCGCCAGCAGATCCCTGTCGGGTCCCTACGAGCAGTACTTC	CASRSLSGPYEQYF	.	.	TRBV5-1	TRBJ2-7
TGCGCCAGCAGCGCGGGACAGGGAGGGCAAGCTTTCTTT	CASSAGQGGQAFF	few	TRBD1	TRBV5-1	TRBJ1-1
TGTGCCAGCAGAACCGGACAGGGGGCAGGCTATGGCTACACCTTC	CASRTGQGAGYGYTF	.	TRBD1	TRBV2	TRBJ1-2
TGCGCCAGCAGCTTCGTGACTAGCGGGATCACAGATACGCAGTATTTT	CASSFVTSGITDTQYF	once	TRBD2	TRBV5-1	TRBJ2-3
TGTGCCAGCAGTCTCGGTGGGGGAGGTTATTACGAGCAGTACTTC	CASSLGGGGYYEQYF	.	.	TRBV2	TRBJ2-7
TGTGCCAGCAGTGAAAGGGACAGTAACTATGGCTACACCTTC	CASSERDSNYGYTF	.	TRBD1	TRBV2	TRBJ1-2
TGCGCCAGCAGCCCAAGGGGGGGACAGGGTCGTTTGAACACTGAAGCTTTCTTT	CASSPRGGQGRLNTEAFF	.	TRBD1	TRBV5-1	TRBJ1-1